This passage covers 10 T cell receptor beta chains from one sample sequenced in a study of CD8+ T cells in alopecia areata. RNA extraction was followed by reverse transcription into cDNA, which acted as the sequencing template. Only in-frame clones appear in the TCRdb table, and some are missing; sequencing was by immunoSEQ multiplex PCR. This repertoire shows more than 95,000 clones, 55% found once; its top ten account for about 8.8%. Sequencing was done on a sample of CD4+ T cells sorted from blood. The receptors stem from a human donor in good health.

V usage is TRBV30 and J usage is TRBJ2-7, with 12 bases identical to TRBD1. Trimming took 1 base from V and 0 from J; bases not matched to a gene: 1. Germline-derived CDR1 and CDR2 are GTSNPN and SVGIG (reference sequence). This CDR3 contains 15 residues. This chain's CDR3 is CAWSGGQGASYEQYF. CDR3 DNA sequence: TGTGCCTGGAGTGGGGGACAGGGGGCCTCCTACGAGCAGTACTTC.

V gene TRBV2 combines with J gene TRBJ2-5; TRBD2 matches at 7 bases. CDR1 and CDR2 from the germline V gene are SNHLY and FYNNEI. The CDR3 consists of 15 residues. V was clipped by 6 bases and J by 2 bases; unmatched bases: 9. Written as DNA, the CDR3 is TGTGCCAGCAGAAGGCGGCTAGCGGATCAAGAGACCCAGTACTTC. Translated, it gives CASRRRLADQETQYF. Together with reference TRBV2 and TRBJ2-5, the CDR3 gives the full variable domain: EPEVTQTPSHQVTQMGQEVILRCVPISNHLYFYWYRQILGQKVEFLVSFYNNEISEKSEIFDDQFSVERPDGSNFTLKIRSTKLEDSAMYFCASRRRLADQETQYFGPGTRLLVL.

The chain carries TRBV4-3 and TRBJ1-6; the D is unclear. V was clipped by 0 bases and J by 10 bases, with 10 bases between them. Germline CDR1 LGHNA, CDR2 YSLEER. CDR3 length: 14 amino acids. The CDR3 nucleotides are TGCGCCAGCAGCCAAGATAACCAGCTATCACCCCTCCACTTT. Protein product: CASSQDNQLSPLHF.

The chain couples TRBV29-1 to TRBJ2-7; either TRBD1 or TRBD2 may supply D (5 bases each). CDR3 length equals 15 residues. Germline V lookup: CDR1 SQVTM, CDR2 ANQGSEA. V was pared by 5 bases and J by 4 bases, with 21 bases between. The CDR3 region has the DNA TGCAGCGTTTACCGTCAGGGACGCCGATCTTACGAGCAGTACTTC. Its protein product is CSVYRQGRRSYEQYF.

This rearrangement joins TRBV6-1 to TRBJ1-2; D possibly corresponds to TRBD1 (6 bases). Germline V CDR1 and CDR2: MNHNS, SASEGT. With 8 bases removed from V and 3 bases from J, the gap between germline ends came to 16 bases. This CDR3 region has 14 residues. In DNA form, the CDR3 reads TGTGCCAGCGGTCGACAGGTTCAGGACTATGGCTACACCTTC. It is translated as CASGRQVQDYGYTF.

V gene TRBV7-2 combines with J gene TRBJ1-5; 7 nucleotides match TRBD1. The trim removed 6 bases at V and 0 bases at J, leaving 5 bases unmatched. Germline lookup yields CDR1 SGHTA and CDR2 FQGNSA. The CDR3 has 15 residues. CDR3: CASSPGQASNQPQHF. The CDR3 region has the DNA TGTGCCAGCAGTCCCGGACAGGCTAGCAATCAGCCCCAGCATTTT.

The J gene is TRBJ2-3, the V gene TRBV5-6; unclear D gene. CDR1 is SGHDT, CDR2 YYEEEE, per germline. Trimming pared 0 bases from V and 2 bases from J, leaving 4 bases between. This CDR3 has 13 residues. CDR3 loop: CASSLVPTDTQYF. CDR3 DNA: TGTGCCAGCAGCTTGGTTCCCACAGATACGCAGTATTTT.

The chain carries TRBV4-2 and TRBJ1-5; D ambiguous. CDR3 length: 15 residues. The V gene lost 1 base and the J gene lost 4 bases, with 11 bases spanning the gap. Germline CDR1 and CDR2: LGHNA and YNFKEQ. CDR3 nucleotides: TGTGCCAGCAGCCAAGCAGTCTCAGCAAATCAGCCCCAGCATTTT. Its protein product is CASSQAVSANQPQHF.

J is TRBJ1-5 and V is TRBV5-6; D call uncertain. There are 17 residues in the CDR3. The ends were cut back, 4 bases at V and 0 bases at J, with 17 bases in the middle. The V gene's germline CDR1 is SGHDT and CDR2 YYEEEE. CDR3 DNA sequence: TGTGCCAGCAGCGTCTCAGCTTATGTTAATAGCAATCAGCCCCAGCATTTT. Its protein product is CASSVSAYVNSNQPQHF.

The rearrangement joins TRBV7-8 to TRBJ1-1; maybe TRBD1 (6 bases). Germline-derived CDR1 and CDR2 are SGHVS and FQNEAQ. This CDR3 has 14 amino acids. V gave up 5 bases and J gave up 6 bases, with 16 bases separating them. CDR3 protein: CASSRGQSGAEAFF. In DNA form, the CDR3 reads TGTGCCAGCAGCCGCGGACAGTCGGGCGCTGAAGCTTTCTTT.